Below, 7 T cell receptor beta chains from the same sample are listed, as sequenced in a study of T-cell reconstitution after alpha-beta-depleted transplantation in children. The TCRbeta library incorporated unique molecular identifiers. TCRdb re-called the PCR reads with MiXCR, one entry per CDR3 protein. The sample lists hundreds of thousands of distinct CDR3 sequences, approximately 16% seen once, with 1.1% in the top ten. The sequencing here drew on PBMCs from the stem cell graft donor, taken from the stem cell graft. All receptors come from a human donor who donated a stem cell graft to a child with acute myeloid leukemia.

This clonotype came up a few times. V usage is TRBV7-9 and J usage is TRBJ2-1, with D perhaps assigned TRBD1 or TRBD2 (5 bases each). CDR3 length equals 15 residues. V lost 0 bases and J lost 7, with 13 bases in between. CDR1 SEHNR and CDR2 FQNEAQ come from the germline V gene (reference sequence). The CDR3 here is CASSLAEGLRNEQFF. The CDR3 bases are TGTGCCAGCAGCTTAGCTGAGGGGTTAAGGAATGAGCAGTTCTTC.

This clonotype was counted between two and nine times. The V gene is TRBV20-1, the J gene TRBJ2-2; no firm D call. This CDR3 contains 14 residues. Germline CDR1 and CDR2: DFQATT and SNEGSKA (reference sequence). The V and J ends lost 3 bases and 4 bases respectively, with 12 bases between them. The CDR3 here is CSARVTTGTGELFF. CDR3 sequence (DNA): TGCAGTGCTAGGGTGACAACGGGCACCGGGGAGCTGTTTTTT.

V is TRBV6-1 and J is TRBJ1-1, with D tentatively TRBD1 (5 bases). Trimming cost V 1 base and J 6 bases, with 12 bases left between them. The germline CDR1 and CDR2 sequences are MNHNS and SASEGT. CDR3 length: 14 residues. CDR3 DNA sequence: TGTGCCAGCAGTGAAGGGGGAGGGGTTGCTGAAGCTTTCTTT. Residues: CASSEGGGVAEAFF.

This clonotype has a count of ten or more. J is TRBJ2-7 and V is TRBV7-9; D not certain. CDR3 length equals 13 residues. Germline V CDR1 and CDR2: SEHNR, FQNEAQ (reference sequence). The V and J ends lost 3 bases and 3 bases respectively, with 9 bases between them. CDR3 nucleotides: TGTGCCAGCAGCTTCGCTCCGGACTACGAGCAGTACGTC. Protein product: CASSFAPDYEQYV.

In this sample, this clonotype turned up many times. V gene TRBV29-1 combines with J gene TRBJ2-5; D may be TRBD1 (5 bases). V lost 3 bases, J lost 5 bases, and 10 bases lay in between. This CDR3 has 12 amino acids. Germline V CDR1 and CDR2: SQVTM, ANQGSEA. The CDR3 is CSVDRVGETQYF. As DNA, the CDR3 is TGCAGCGTTGACAGGGTAGGGGAGACCCAGTACTTC.

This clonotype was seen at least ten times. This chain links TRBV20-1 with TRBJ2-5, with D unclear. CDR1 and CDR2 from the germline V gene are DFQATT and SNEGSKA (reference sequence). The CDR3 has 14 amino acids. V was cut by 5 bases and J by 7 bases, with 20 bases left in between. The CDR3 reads CSAPLKFGRGTQYF. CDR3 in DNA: TGCAGTGCTCCTCTCAAGTTTGGCCGAGGGACCCAGTACTTC.

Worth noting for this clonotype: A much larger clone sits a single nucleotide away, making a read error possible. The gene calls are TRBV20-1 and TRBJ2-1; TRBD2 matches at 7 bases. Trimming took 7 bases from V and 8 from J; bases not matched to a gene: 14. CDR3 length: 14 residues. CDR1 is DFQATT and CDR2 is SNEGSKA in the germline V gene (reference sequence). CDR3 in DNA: TGCAGTGGTACGGTATCAGGGAGGGCAGATGAGCAGTTCTTC. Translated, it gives CSGTVSGRADEQFF.